This is a list of T cell receptor beta chains from one sample in a study of blood T cell repertoires in COVID-19. The table came from immunoSEQ multiplex PCR; TCRdb's copy has only in-frame clones and leaves some out. The sample records 95,000 to 150,000 clones, around 84% being singletons. Sequences were obtained from PBMCs or T cells enriched from blood (not recorded which). These TCRs come from a woman in her 30s who had recovered from COVID-19. The CDR3 runs from the conserved cysteine through the conserved F or W. The order of the fields is J gene, D gene, V gene, clone size, CDR3 protein, CDR3 DNA. D genes are given only for firm matches. Only part of the rows carry a size: once, few, many, or a class if the clone is expanded.

j_gene: TRBJ2-7
d_gene: TRBD2
v_gene: TRBV5-1
abundance: .
CDR3aa: CASSLDGGSKIEQYF
CDR3nt: TGCGCCAGCAGCTTGGATGGCGGGAGTAAGATCGAGCAGTACTTC

j_gene: TRBJ2-1
d_gene: TRBD2
v_gene: TRBV28
abundance: many
CDR3aa: CASSSLAGGYNEQFF
CDR3nt: TGTGCCAGCAGTTCCTTAGCGGGAGGGTACAATGAGCAGTTCTTC

j_gene: TRBJ2-1
d_gene: .
v_gene: TRBV11-3
abundance: .
CDR3aa: CASSLYSYNEQFF
CDR3nt: TGTGCCAGCAGCTTATACTCCTACAATGAGCAGTTCTTC

j_gene: TRBJ2-7
d_gene: TRBD2
v_gene: TRBV7-9
abundance: .
CDR3aa: CASSSLTSGRPYEQYF
CDR3nt: TGTGCCAGCAGCTCCTTGACTAGCGGGAGACCCTACGAGCAGTACTTC

j_gene: TRBJ2-5
d_gene: TRBD2
v_gene: TRBV11-3
abundance: .
CDR3aa: CASSLDVGGETQYF
CDR3nt: TGTGCCAGCAGCTTAGATGTGGGGGGGGAGACCCAGTACTTC

j_gene: TRBJ2-1
d_gene: TRBD1
v_gene: TRBV6-5
abundance: once
CDR3aa: CASSTGTGANNEQFF
CDR3nt: TGTGCCAGCAGTACCGGGACAGGGGCCAACAATGAGCAGTTCTTC

j_gene: TRBJ1-2
d_gene: TRBD1
v_gene: TRBV18
abundance: .
CDR3aa: CASSSGQGDYGYTF
CDR3nt: TGTGCCAGCTCATCGGGACAGGGGGACTATGGCTACACCTTC

j_gene: TRBJ2-1
d_gene: TRBD2
v_gene: TRBV7-2
abundance: .
CDR3aa: CASSLTSGSSGEQFF
CDR3nt: TGTGCCAGCAGCTTAACTAGCGGGAGCTCAGGGGAGCAGTTCTTC

j_gene: TRBJ1-2
d_gene: .
v_gene: TRBV10-3
abundance: .
CDR3aa: CAISETMGGGYTF
CDR3nt: TGTGCCATCAGTGAGACCATGGGGGGAGGCTACACCTTC

j_gene: TRBJ2-7
d_gene: TRBD1
v_gene: TRBV13
abundance: .
CDR3aa: CASSPSGQEGSYEQYF
CDR3nt: TGTGCCAGCAGCCCCTCCGGACAGGAAGGCTCCTACGAGCAGTACTTC

j_gene: TRBJ1-5
d_gene: .
v_gene: TRBV10-3
abundance: .
CDR3aa: CAIREGEVGQPQHF
CDR3nt: TGTGCCATCAGGGAAGGGGAGGTAGGCCAGCCCCAGCATTTT

j_gene: TRBJ2-5
d_gene: .
v_gene: TRBV18
abundance: .
CDR3aa: CASSFQGDETQYF
CDR3nt: TGTGCCAGCTCATTCCAGGGTGACGAGACCCAGTACTTC

j_gene: TRBJ2-7
d_gene: TRBD2
v_gene: TRBV30
abundance: .
CDR3aa: CAWSVNLAGGYEQYF
CDR3nt: TGTGCCTGGAGTGTCAACCTAGCGGGAGGGTACGAGCAGTACTTC

j_gene: TRBJ1-5
d_gene: TRBD1
v_gene: TRBV28
abundance: .
CDR3aa: CASSLYRGDQPQHF
CDR3nt: TGTGCCAGCAGTTTATACAGGGGGGATCAGCCCCAGCATTTT

j_gene: TRBJ1-5
d_gene: .
v_gene: TRBV28
abundance: .
CDR3aa: CASSRYQPQHF
CDR3nt: TGTGCCAGCAGTCGGTATCAGCCCCAGCATTTT

j_gene: TRBJ2-6
d_gene: .
v_gene: TRBV19
abundance: .
CDR3aa: CASLLGSTSGANVLTF
CDR3nt: TGTGCCAGTCTATTAGGGAGCACCTCTGGGGCCAACGTCCTGACTTTC

j_gene: TRBJ2-3
d_gene: .
v_gene: TRBV5-5
abundance: .
CDR3aa: CASSLSSTTDTQYF
CDR3nt: TGTGCCAGCAGCTTGAGTAGCACCACAGATACGCAGTATTTT

j_gene: TRBJ2-7
d_gene: TRBD1
v_gene: TRBV7-3
abundance: .
CDR3aa: CASSLKVGQGDLNF
CDR3nt: TGTGCCAGCAGCTTAAAAGTCGGACAGGGGGATTTGAACTTC

j_gene: TRBJ2-1
d_gene: TRBD2
v_gene: TRBV30
abundance: once
CDR3aa: CAWKGLPGNEQFF
CDR3nt: TGTGCCTGGAAGGGACTACCAGGCAATGAGCAGTTCTTC

j_gene: TRBJ2-1
d_gene: .
v_gene: TRBV7-3
abundance: .
CDR3aa: CASSVNSGWINEQFF
CDR3nt: TGTGCCAGCAGCGTCAACAGCGGGTGGATCAATGAGCAGTTCTTC

j_gene: TRBJ1-6
d_gene: .
v_gene: TRBV7-2
abundance: .
CDR3aa: CASSLQIYSPLHF
CDR3nt: TGTGCCAGCAGCTTACAGATCTATTCACCCCTCCACTTT

j_gene: TRBJ1-3
d_gene: TRBD1
v_gene: TRBV2
abundance: .
CDR3aa: CASSFQITGAGNTIYF
CDR3nt: TGTGCCAGCAGTTTCCAGATCACAGGGGCTGGAAACACCATATATTTT

j_gene: TRBJ1-1
d_gene: TRBD1
v_gene: TRBV28
abundance: .
CDR3aa: CASKPGGNTEAFF
CDR3nt: TGTGCCAGCAAACCAGGGGGGAACACTGAAGCTTTCTTT

j_gene: TRBJ1-4
d_gene: .
v_gene: TRBV3-1/TRBV3-2
abundance: .
CDR3aa: CASSRKGGGPNEKLFF
CDR3nt: TGTGCCAGCAGCCGGAAAGGTGGCGGGCCTAATGAAAAACTGTTTTTT

j_gene: TRBJ2-3
d_gene: TRBD2
v_gene: TRBV5-1
abundance: .
CDR3aa: CASSLGPSGSSTDTQYF
CDR3nt: TGCGCCAGCAGCTTGGGGCCTAGCGGGAGTAGCACAGATACGCAGTATTTT

j_gene: TRBJ1-6
d_gene: TRBD1
v_gene: TRBV2
abundance: .
CDR3aa: CASSVTGEGSPLHF
CDR3nt: TGTGCCAGCAGTGTGACAGGGGAGGGTTCACCCCTCCACTTT

j_gene: TRBJ1-5
d_gene: TRBD1
v_gene: TRBV28
abundance: .
CDR3aa: CASSLGNRGRLEPQHF
CDR3nt: TGTGCCAGCAGTTTAGGGAACAGGGGTCGTCTAGAGCCCCAGCATTTT

j_gene: TRBJ2-4
d_gene: .
v_gene: TRBV19
abundance: .
CDR3aa: CASSIPGSKNIQYF
CDR3nt: TGTGCCAGTAGTATCCCAGGATCCAAAAACATTCAGTACTTC

j_gene: TRBJ1-5
d_gene: .
v_gene: TRBV4-1
abundance: few
CDR3aa: CASSTQPNQPQHF
CDR3nt: TGCGCCAGCAGCACACAGCCCAATCAGCCCCAGCATTTT

j_gene: TRBJ2-3
d_gene: .
v_gene: TRBV5-1
abundance: few
CDR3aa: CASSPRRMESLTDTQYF
CDR3nt: TGCGCCAGCTCACCTAGACGGATGGAATCCCTCACAGATACGCAGTATTTT

j_gene: TRBJ2-3
d_gene: .
v_gene: TRBV7-9
abundance: .
CDR3aa: CASSFSLTSTDTQYF
CDR3nt: TGTGCCAGCAGCTTTTCCCTAACTAGCACAGATACGCAGTATTTT

j_gene: TRBJ2-3
d_gene: .
v_gene: TRBV7-2
abundance: once
CDR3aa: CASSSRHTDTQYF
CDR3nt: TGTGCCAGCAGCTCGCGACACACAGATACGCAGTATTTT

j_gene: TRBJ2-3
d_gene: .
v_gene: TRBV11-3
abundance: .
CDR3aa: CASSLLGGGDTQYF
CDR3nt: TGTGCCAGCAGCCTCCTTGGGGGCGGAGATACGCAGTATTTT

j_gene: TRBJ2-5
d_gene: .
v_gene: TRBV14
abundance: .
CDR3aa: CASSQRRPTQETQYF
CDR3nt: TGTGCCAGCAGCCAAAGGCGGCCAACACAAGAGACCCAGTACTTC

j_gene: TRBJ2-6
d_gene: .
v_gene: TRBV27
abundance: once
CDR3aa: CASRASSGANVLTF
CDR3nt: TGTGCCAGCAGGGCTAGCTCTGGGGCCAACGTCCTGACTTTC

j_gene: TRBJ1-4
d_gene: TRBD1
v_gene: TRBV28
abundance: .
CDR3aa: CASSSPGQGRANEKLFF
CDR3nt: TGTGCCAGCAGTTCTCCGGGACAGGGAAGGGCTAATGAAAAACTGTTTTTT

j_gene: TRBJ2-3
d_gene: .
v_gene: TRBV7-2
abundance: .
CDR3aa: CASSSPLASSTDTQYF
CDR3nt: TGTGCCAGCAGCTCCCCCCTAGCTTCTAGCACAGATACGCAGTATTTT

j_gene: TRBJ2-1
d_gene: .
v_gene: TRBV7-9
abundance: .
CDR3aa: CASSFEGVYNEQFF
CDR3nt: TGTGCCAGCAGCTTTGAAGGAGTCTACAATGAGCAGTTCTTC

j_gene: TRBJ2-7
d_gene: .
v_gene: TRBV7-3
abundance: .
CDR3aa: CASSLTGGQNYEQYF
CDR3nt: TGTGCCAGCAGCTTAACAGGGGGACAAAACTACGAGCAGTACTTC

j_gene: TRBJ1-5
d_gene: .
v_gene: TRBV23-1
abundance: .
CDR3aa: CASSQGQVYSNQPQHF
CDR3nt: TGCGCCAGCAGTCAAGGGCAGGTGTATAGCAATCAGCCCCAGCATTTT

j_gene: TRBJ1-2
d_gene: .
v_gene: TRBV28
abundance: once
CDR3aa: CASSRTGPIYGYTF
CDR3nt: TGTGCCAGCAGCCGTACAGGGCCGATCTATGGCTACACCTTC